This TCR beta chain is from a study of T cell changes during pregnancy in multiple sclerosis. This clone was counted between two and nine times. The germline V gene encodes CDR1 MDHEN and CDR2 SYDVKM. The CDR3 has 14 residues. The V and J ends lost 6 bases and 1 base respectively, with 12 bases between them. Only in-frame clones appear in the TCRdb table, and some are missing; sequencing was by immunoSEQ multiplex PCR. The sample has about 36,000 clones; 85% to 95% are singletons. The source of this sequence is a female donor with multiple sclerosis, enrolled in a pregnancy study. What was sequenced was PBMCs (not recorded whether the cells were cultured). The rearrangement uses TRBV28 and TRBJ1-1, with D unclear. The chain's CDR3 is CASRRILSNTEAFF. Here the CDR3 DNA reads TGTGCCAGCAGACGAATCTTGTCGAACACTGAAGCTTTCTTT.